The clone carrying this TCR beta chain came up a few times. What it binds is not known. This record comes from a study of cytomegalovirus exposure and HLA in healthy donors. Overall study context: The same platform was used for the 120 or so validation repertoires as for the 650 to 700 first-cohort repertoires, as reported in a later analysis. The study, taken as a whole, reports: Researchers catalogued 160 or so TCR beta chains as cytomegalovirus-associated.

Produced via immunoSEQ multiplex PCR; TCRdb's table is partial and in-frame only. This sample carries 97,000 or so clones, roughly 84% of them seen once, and the ten largest clones take 6.3%. Per germline, CDR1 SGHDT and CDR2 YYEEEE. The CDR3 spans 14 residues. V lost 4 bases, J lost 4 bases, and 5 bases stayed unmatched. This sequence was found in a man between 18 and 35 years old in good health and CMV-seropositive. The chain is built from TRBV5-6 and TRBJ1-5, with 7 bases identical to TRBD1. The sample taken for sequencing was PBMCs. For the CDR3, the DNA is TGTGCCAGCAGCCTGGGACAGACTAATCAGCCCCAGCATTTT. It codes for CASSLGQTNQPQHF. Looking up the rest from reference TRBV5-6 and TRBJ1-5 gives the full variable domain: DAGVTQSPTHLIKTRGQQVTLRCSPKSGHDTVSWYQQALGQGPQFIFQYYEEEERQRGNFPDRFSGHQFPNYSSELNVNALLLGDSALYLCASSLGQTNQPQHFGDGTRLSIL.